This record looks at one TCR beta chain sequence and its context. Its antigen is undetermined. Libraries were prepared by immunoSEQ multiplex PCR; TCRdb keeps only in-frame clonotypes and omits some of them. The table has tens of thousands of clones, roughly nine tenths seen once. This sample is part of a study of T cell clones after liver transplantation. Study-level background: TCRbeta sequencing after a pre-transplant mixed lymphocyte reaction identified graft-donor-reactive clones, later tracked in post-transplant blood.

Study results and limitations: Circulating graft-donor-reactive CD4 TCRbeta sequences fell significantly post-transplant in most of the 8 subjects.

The CDR3 loop spans 15 amino acids. The J segment lost 7 bases and the V segment lost 5 bases, leaving 7 bases of the junction unmatched. Germline-derived CDR1 and CDR2 are SGHAT and FQNNGV. Sequencing was performed on CD4+ T cells from blood, taken before liver transplant. V is TRBV11-2 and J is TRBJ1-4, with 10 nucleotides matching TRBD1. The TCR originated in a human donor who received a liver transplant. The CDR3 DNA is TGTGCCAGCAGCCTGGGACAGGGGATTCGTGAAAAACTGTTTTTT. It translates to CASSLGQGIREKLFF.